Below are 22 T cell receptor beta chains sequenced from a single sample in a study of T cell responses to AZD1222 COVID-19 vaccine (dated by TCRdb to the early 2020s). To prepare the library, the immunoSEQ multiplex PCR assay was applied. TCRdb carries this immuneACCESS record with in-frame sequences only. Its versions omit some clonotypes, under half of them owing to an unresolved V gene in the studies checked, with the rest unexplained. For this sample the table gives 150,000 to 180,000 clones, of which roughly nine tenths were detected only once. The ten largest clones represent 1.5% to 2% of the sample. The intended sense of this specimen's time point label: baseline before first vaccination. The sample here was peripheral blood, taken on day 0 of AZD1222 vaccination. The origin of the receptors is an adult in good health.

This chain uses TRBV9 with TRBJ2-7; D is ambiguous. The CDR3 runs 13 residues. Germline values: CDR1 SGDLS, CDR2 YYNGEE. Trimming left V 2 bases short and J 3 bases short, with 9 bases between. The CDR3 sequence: CASSVAEFYEQYF. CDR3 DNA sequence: TGTGCCAGCAGCGTTGCTGAGTTCTACGAGCAGTACTTC.

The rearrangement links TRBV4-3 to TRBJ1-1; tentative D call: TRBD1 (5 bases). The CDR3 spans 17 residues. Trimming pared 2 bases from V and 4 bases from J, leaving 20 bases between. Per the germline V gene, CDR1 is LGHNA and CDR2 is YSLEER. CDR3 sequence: CASSQTGHTDRGTEAFF. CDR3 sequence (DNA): TGCGCCAGCAGCCAAACAGGACACACAGACCGAGGCACTGAAGCTTTCTTT.

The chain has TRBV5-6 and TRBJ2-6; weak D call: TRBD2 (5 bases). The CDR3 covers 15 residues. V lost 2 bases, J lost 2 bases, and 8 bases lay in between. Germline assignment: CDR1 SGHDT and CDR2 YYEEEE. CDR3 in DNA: TGTGCCAGCAGCTTTTGGGGAGCTGGGGCCAACGTCCTGACTTTC. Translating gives CASSFWGAGANVLTF.

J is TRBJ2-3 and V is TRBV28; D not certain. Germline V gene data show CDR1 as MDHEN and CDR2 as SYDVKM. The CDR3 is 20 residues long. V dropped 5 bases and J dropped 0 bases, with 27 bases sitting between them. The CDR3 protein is CASSPNRTPSARSSTDTQYF. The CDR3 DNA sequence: TGTGCCAGCAGTCCCAATCGAACCCCCTCGGCCAGGTCTAGCACAGATACGCAGTATTTT.

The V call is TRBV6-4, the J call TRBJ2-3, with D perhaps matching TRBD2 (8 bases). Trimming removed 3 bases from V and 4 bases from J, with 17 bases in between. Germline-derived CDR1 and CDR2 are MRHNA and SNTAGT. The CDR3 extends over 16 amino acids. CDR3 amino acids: CASSDSGGAGADTQYF. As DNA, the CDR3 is TGTGCCAGCAGTGATTCAGGGGGAGCGGGAGCAGATACGCAGTATTTT.

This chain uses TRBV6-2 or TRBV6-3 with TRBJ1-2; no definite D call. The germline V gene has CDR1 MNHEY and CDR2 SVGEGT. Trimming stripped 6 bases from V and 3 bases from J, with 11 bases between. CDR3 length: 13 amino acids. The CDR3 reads CASSFGRDYGYTF. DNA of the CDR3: TGTGCCAGCAGCTTCGGACGGGACTATGGCTACACCTTC.

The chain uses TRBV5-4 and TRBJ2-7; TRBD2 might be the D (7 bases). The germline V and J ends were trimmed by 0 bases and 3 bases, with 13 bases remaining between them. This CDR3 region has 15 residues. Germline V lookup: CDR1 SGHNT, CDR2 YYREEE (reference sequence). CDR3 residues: CASSLAGAGVYEQYF. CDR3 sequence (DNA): TGTGCCAGCAGCTTGGCAGGGGCGGGAGTCTACGAGCAGTACTTC.

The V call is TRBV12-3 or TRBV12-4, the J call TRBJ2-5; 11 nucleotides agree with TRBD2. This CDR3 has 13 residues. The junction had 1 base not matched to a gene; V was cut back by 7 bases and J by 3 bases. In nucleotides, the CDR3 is TGTGCCAGCACACTAGCGGGAGAAGAGACCCAGTACTTC. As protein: CASTLAGEETQYF.

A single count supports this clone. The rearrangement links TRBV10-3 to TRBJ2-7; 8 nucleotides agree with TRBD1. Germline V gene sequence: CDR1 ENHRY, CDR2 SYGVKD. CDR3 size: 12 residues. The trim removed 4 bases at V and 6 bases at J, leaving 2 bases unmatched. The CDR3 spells CAISGQGTEQYF. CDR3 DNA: TGTGCCATCAGTGGACAGGGGACCGAGCAGTACTTC.

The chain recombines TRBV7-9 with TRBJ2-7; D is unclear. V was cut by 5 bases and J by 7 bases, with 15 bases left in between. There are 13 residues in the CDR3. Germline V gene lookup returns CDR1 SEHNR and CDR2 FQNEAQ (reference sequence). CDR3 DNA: TGTGCCAGCAGCCCCAGTGCAGGCAGGGAGCAGTACTTC. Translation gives CASSPSAGREQYF.

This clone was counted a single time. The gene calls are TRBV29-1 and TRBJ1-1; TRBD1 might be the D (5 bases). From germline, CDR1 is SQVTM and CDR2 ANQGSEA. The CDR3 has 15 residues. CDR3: CGAAGTLREITEAFF. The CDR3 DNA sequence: TGCGGCGCTGCCGGGACTCTCAGGGAAATAACTGAAGCTTTCTTT.

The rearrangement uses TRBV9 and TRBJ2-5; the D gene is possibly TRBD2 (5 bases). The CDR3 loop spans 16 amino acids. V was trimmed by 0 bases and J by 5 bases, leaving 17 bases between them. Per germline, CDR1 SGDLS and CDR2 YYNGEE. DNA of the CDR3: TGTGCCAGCAGCGTAGCTACAGAGGGTGGCCAGGAGACCCAGTACTTC. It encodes CASSVATEGGQETQYF.

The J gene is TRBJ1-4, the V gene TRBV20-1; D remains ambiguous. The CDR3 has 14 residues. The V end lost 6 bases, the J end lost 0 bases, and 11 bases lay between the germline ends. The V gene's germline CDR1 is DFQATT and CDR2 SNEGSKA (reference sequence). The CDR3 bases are TGCAGTGCCAGTGGGCAAGCAACTAATGAAAAACTGTTTTTT. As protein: CSASGQATNEKLFF.

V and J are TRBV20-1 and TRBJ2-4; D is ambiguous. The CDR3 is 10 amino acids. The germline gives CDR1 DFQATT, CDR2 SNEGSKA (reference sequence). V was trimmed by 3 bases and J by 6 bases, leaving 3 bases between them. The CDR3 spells CSASRNIQYF. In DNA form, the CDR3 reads TGCAGTGCTAGTCGAAACATTCAGTACTTC.

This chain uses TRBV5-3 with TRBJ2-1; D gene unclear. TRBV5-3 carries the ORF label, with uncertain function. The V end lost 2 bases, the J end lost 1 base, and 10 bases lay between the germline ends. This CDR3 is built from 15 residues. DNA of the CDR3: TGTGCCAGAAGCTTTTGTGAGCCTTCCTACAATGAGCAGTTCTTC. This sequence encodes CARSFCEPSYNEQFF.

Here the CDR3 DNA reads TGTGCCAGCAGTTCCCGGACAGGGGGGCCACCCCTCCACTTT. It is translated as CASSSRTGGPPLHF. The V gene is TRBV28, the J gene TRBJ1-6, with TRBD1 identical over 10 bases. CDR1 and CDR2 from the germline V gene are MDHEN and SYDVKM. V shed 4 bases, J shed 11 bases, and the junction held 5 bases outside the gene matches. The CDR3 spans 14 residues.

The CDR3 sequence: CASSQDSLGTEAFF. The CDR3 nucleotides read TGTGCCAGCAGCCAAGATAGCCTTGGGACTGAAGCTTTCTTT. V gene TRBV14 combines with J gene TRBJ1-1, with D unclear. CDR3 length equals 14 residues. The V gene's germline CDR1 is SGHDN and CDR2 FVKESK. Trimming removed 0 bases from V and 5 bases from J, with 10 bases in between.

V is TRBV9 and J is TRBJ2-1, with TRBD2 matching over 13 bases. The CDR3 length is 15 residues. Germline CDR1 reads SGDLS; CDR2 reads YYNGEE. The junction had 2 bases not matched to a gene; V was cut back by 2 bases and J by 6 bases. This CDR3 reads CASSVGLAGSNEQFF. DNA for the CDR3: TGTGCCAGCAGCGTGGGACTAGCGGGATCCAATGAGCAGTTCTTC.

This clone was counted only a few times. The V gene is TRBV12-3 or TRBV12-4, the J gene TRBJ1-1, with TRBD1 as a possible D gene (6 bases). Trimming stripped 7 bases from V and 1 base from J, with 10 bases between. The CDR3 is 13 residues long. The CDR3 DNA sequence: TGTGCCAGCACCCAGACAGGGAACACTGAAGCTTTCTTT. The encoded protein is CASTQTGNTEAFF.

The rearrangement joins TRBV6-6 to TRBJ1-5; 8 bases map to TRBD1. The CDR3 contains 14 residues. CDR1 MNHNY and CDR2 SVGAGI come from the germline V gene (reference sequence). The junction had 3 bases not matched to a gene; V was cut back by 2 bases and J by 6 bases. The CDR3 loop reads CASSYRTGFQPQHF. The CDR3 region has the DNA TGTGCCAGCAGTTACCGGACAGGGTTTCAGCCCCAGCATTTT.

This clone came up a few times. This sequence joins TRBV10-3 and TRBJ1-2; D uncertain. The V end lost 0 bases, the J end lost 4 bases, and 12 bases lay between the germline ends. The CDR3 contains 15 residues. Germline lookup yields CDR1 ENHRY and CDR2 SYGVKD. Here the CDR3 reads CAISESNRQSYGYTF. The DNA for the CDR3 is TGTGCCATCAGTGAGTCGAATCGCCAGAGCTATGGCTACACCTTC.

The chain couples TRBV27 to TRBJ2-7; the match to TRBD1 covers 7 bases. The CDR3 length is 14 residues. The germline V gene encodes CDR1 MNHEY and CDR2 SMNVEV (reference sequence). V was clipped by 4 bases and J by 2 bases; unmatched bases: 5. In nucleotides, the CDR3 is TGTGCCAGCAGTTCCTACAGGGGTACCTACGAGCAGTACTTC. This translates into CASSSYRGTYEQYF.